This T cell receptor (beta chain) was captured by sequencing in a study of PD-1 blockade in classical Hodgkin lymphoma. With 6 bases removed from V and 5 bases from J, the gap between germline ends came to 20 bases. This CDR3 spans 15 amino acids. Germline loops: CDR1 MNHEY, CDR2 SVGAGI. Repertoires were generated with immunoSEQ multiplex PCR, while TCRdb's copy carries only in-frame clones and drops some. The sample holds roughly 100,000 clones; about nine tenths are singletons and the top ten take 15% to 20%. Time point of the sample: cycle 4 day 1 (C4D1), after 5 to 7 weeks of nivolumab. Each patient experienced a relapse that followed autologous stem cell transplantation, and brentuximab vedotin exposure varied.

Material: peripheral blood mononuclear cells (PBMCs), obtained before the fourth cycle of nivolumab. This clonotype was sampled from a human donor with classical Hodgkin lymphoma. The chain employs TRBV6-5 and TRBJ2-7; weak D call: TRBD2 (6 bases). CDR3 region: CASSTPGRGGHEQYF. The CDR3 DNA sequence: TGTGCCAGCAGCACTCCGGGGCGGGGTGGCCACGAGCAGTACTTC.